The clone carrying this T cell receptor (beta chain) was picked up many times. TCRdb itself ran the RT-PCR reads through MiXCR, one entry per CDR3 protein. The repertoire has almost 700,000 distinct CDR3 sequences, 11% to 15% of them found once; the top ten carry just over 3.5%. This CDR3 has 16 amino acids. Germline V lookup: CDR1 DFQATT, CDR2 SNEGSKA (reference sequence). Trimming at V came to 4 bases and at J to 3 bases, leaving 11 bases not matched to a gene. Sequenced input: memory CD4+ T cells from blood. This TCR derives from a female donor in good health, serving as a healthy control. This chain joins TRBV20-1 and TRBJ2-4; 8 bases match TRBD1. The CDR3 spells CSATGWGQENKNIQYF. The CDR3 coding sequence is TGCAGTGCTACCGGGTGGGGACAGGAGAACAAAAACATTCAGTACTTC.